This T cell receptor (beta chain) originates from a study of cytomegalovirus exposure and HLA in healthy donors. In the study overall: A prior analysis found more than 90 million unique TCR beta sequences from roughly 180 million T cells. Study-level findings and limits: Per published reports, the classifier diagnosed cytomegalovirus status with high specificity and sensitivity. Reportedly, TCR beta sequences accurately predicted HLA-A and HLA-B alleles in most subjects. Immune exposure information available was restricted to CMV serostatus.

The V gene's germline CDR1 is ENHRY and CDR2 SYGVKD. This CDR3 comprises 16 residues. With V trimmed by 3 bases and J by 2 bases, 8 bases remained unmatched. In regard to this clone: Antigen specificity is unknown.

The PCR had 60 Vbeta and 13 Jbeta primers. Data came from immunoSEQ multiplex PCR; TCRdb stores just in-frame clones and leaves some out. The table lists approximately 180,000 clones, approximately 86% of them singletons. The chain uses TRBV10-3 and TRBJ2-3, with 7 bases fitting TRBD1. The origin of this receptor is a woman aged 18 to 35 in good health and CMV-seronegative. The material sequenced was PBMCs. The CDR3 region has the DNA TGTGCCATCAGTGACCCCAAACAGGGGAACACAGATACGCAGTATTTT. Its protein product is CAISDPKQGNTDTQYF.